One and the same sample provided the 7 T cell receptor beta chains below, sequenced in a study of blood T cell repertoires in COVID-19. Repertoires were generated with immunoSEQ multiplex PCR, while TCRdb's copy carries only in-frame clones and drops some. The sample has some 220,000 clones, about 80% seen once. Sequenced material: peripheral blood. The receptor set was obtained from a woman aged 55-75 years with acute or convalescent COVID-19.

For this clone: This specimen includes other DNA sequences encoding the same CDR3. The chain joins TRBV4-2 to TRBJ1-4; tentatively, D is TRBD1 (5 bases). CDR1 is LGHNA, CDR2 YNFKEQ, per germline. V was pared by 1 base and J by 8 bases, with 8 bases between. This CDR3 contains 13 residues. CDR3 protein: CASSQAGVEKLFF. The DNA for the CDR3 is TGTGCCAGCAGCCAAGCGGGGGTGGAAAAACTGTTTTTT.

This rearrangement joins TRBV7-2 to TRBJ2-1; weak D call: TRBD2 (7 bases). Trimming stripped 5 bases from V and 4 bases from J, with 24 bases between. Per the germline V gene, CDR1 is SGHTA and CDR2 is FQGNSA. This CDR3 comprises 18 residues. CDR3 in DNA: TGTGCCAGCAGCCCCGTTTCCGGTGGGGGGGCCGGATACAATGAGCAGTTCTTC. The encoded protein is CASSPVSGGGAGYNEQFF.

The gene calls are TRBV5-4 and TRBJ1-2; a weak D match, TRBD1 (6 bases). The V end lost 3 bases, the J end lost 11 bases, and 14 bases lay between the germline ends. This CDR3 spans 12 amino acids. Germline V gene data show CDR1 as SGHNT and CDR2 as YYREEE (reference sequence). CDR3 sequence (DNA): TGTGCCAGCAGCTCGAACCGACAGGTATACACCTTC. Translating gives CASSSNRQVYTF.

V is TRBV3-1 (or the pseudogene TRBV3-2) and J is TRBJ1-2, with D possibly matching TRBD1 (5 bases). Germline V gene sequence: CDR1 LGHDT, CDR2 YNNKEL (reference sequence). Trimming pared 4 bases from V and 8 bases from J, leaving 29 bases between. The CDR3 sequence is 18 residues long. CDR3 loop: CASSLDIAAAGGAGGYTF. In DNA, the CDR3 is TGTGCCAGCAGCCTGGACATCGCCGCCGCGGGGGGAGCGGGAGGCTACACCTTC.

The rearrangement uses TRBV6-7 and TRBJ2-7; D ambiguous. TRBV6-7 qualifies as an ORF whose function is uncertain. Between the trimmed V and J ends, which lost 2 bases and 4 bases, there was a span of 3 bases. CDR3 length: 11 amino acids. The CDR3 sequence is CASSYQYEQYF. DNA of the CDR3: TGTGCCAGCAGTTACCAATACGAGCAGTACTTC.

V gene TRBV6-6 combines with J gene TRBJ2-1; 8 nucleotides agree with TRBD1. Germline loops: CDR1 MNHNY, CDR2 SVGAGI (reference sequence). The trim removed 8 bases at V and 6 bases at J, leaving 6 bases unmatched. The CDR3 consists of 13 residues. The CDR3 region is CASQQGGLNEQFF. The CDR3 region has the DNA TGTGCCAGCCAACAGGGGGGCCTCAATGAGCAGTTCTTC.

This clone appeared a single time. The chain employs TRBV7-3 and TRBJ1-3, with D hard to call. Trimming shortened V by 1 base and J by 3 bases, and 10 bases separated the two germline ends. Germline V gene lookup returns CDR1 SGHTA and CDR2 FQGTGA. This CDR3 region has 15 residues. The CDR3 DNA sequence: TGTGCCAGCAGCTTAAGCCCACTCAATGGAAACACCATATATTTT. It translates to CASSLSPLNGNTIYF.